This T cell receptor beta chain stems from a study of blood T cell repertoires in COVID-19. Trimming removed 6 bases at V and 6 bases at J, with 21 bases between. This CDR3 has 15 amino acids. Germline V gives CDR1 SQVTM, CDR2 ANQGSEA. TCRdb's table, derived via immunoSEQ multiplex PCR, lists solely in-frame clones and lacks some. The sample yields roughly 250,000 clones, about 85% seen once. This TCR was sampled from a man aged 60 to 75 who had recovered from COVID-19. The chain is built from TRBV29-1 and TRBJ1-5; D is possibly TRBD1 (6 bases). What was sequenced was peripheral blood. CDR3 sequence reads: CSVARGTGIGQPQHF. The CDR3 coding sequence is TGCAGCGTCGCTCGCGGTACAGGGATTGGTCAGCCCCAGCATTTT.